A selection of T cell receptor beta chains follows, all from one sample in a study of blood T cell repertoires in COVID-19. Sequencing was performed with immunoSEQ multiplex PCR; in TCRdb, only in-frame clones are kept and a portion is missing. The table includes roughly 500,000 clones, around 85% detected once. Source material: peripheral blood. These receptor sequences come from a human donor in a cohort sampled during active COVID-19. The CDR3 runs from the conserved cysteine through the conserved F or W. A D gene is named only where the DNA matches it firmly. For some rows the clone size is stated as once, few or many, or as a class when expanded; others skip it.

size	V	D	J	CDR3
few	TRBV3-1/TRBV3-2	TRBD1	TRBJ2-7	CASSWGTGDYEQYF
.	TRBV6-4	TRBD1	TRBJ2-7	CASSQEPGQGAYEQYF
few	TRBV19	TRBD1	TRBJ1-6	CASRGQGGNSPLHF
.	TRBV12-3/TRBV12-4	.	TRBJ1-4	CASSPDIGEKLFF
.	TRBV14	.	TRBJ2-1	CASSQDAAPFVAYNEQFF
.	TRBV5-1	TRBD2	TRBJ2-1	CASSSIAGAINEQFF
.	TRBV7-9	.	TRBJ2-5	CASSPSVRGQETQYF
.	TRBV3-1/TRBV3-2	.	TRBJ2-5	CASSQDSKDRRFQETQYF
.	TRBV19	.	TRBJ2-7	CASTRDTTSYEQYF
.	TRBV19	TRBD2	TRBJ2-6	CASTPRGGQAFSGANVLTF
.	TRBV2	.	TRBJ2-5	CASSLLLAAPGTQYF
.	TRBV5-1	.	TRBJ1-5	CASSFTGDSNQPQHF
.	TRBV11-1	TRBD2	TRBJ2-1	CASSSLGLAGIEQFF